Following are 3 T cell receptor beta chains from one sample sequenced in a study of CXCR3 chemokines and chemotherapy response in bladder cancer. MiXCR was run by TCRdb on the PCR reads, yielding one entry per CDR3 protein. In the table there are some 1,400 distinct CDR3 sequences, around 5.5% of which are singletons. The biological material was taken from a patient whose treatment included neoadjuvant chemotherapy. The receptors shown here come from a human donor with bladder cancer that responded to neoadjuvant chemotherapy.

This clonotype was observed many times. The gene calls are TRBV6-5 and TRBJ2-5, with D perhaps TRBD2 (7 bases). V shed 7 bases and J shed 5 bases, with 14 bases lying between them. The CDR3 spans 13 residues. The V gene's germline CDR1 is MNHEY and CDR2 SVGAGI. The CDR3 reads CASTRGGGETQYF. The CDR3, as DNA: TGTGCCAGCACCCGGGGAGGGGGGGAGACCCAGTACTTC.

In its sample, this clonotype ranks as medium-sized. This sequence joins TRBV10-3 and TRBJ2-5; weak D call: TRBD2 (5 bases). Germline CDR1 ENHRY, CDR2 SYGVKD. The CDR3 loop spans 11 amino acids. The V and J ends lost 6 bases and 5 bases respectively, with 7 bases between them. The CDR3, as DNA: TGTGCCATCAGGGCTAGCGAGACCCAGTACTTC. Amino acids: CAIRASETQYF.

The sample holds one count of this clonotype. The V gene is TRBV28, the J gene TRBJ1-3; no clear D. Trimming took off 8 bases at V and 1 base at J, with 12 bases between the two ends. This CDR3 comprises 14 residues. Germline loops: CDR1 MDHEN, CDR2 SYDVKM. The DNA for the CDR3 is TGTGCCAGCTTAGGACTCTTTTCTGGAAACACCATATATTTT. This translates into CASLGLFSGNTIYF. The full variable domain, with the rest looked up from reference TRBV28 and TRBJ1-3, is DVKVTQSSRYLVKRTGEKVFLECVQDMDHENMFWYRQDPGLGLRLIYFSYDVKMKEKGDIPEGYSVSREKKERFSLILESASTNQTSMYLCASLGLFSGNTIYFGEGSWLTVV.